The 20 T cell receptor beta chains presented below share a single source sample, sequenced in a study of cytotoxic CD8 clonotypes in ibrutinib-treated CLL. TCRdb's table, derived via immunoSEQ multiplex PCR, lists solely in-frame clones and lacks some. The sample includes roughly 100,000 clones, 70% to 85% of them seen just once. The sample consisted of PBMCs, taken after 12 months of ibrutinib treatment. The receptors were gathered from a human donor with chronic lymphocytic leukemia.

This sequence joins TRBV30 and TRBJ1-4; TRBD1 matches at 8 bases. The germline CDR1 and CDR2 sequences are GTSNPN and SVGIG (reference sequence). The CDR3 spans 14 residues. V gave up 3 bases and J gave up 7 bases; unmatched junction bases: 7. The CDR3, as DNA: TGTGCCTGGAGCTCAGGGGGCCGCGGTGAAAAACTGTTTTTT. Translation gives CAWSSGGRGEKLFF.

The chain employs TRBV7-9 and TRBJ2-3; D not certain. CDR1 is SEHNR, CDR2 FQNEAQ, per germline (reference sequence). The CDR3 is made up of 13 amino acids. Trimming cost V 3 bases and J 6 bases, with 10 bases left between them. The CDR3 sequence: CASSFMMVDTQYF. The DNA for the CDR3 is TGTGCCAGCAGCTTCATGATGGTGGATACGCAGTATTTT.

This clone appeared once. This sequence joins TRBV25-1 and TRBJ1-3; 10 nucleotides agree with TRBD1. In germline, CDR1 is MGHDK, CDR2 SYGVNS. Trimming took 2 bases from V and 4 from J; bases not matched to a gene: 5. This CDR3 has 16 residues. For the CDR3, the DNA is TGTGCCAGCAGTGAAGCCTGGGACAGGGGAGGAAACACCATATATTTT. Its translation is CASSEAWDRGGNTIYF.

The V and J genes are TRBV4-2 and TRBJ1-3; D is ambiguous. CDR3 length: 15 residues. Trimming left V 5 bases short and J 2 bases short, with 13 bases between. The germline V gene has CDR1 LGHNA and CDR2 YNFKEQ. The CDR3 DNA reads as TGTGCCAGCAGCTTGGCGCAAGGGCCTGGAAACACCATATATTTT. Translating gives CASSLAQGPGNTIYF.

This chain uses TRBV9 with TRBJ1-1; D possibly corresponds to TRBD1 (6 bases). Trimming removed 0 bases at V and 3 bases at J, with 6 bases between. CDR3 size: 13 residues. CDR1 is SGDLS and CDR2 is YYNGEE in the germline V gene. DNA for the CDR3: TGTGCCAGCAGCGTAGGGGGGCACACTGAAGCTTTCTTT. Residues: CASSVGGHTEAFF.

The CDR3 sequence: CASSYQDIQYF. The CDR3 DNA reads as TGTGCCAGCAGTTATCAAGACATTCAGTACTTC. The rearrangement joins TRBV6-5 to TRBJ2-4; no firm D call. The CDR3 has 11 amino acids. V was shortened by 3 bases and J by 8 bases, with 5 bases between the two germline ends. Germline CDR1 and CDR2: MNHEY and SVGAGI.

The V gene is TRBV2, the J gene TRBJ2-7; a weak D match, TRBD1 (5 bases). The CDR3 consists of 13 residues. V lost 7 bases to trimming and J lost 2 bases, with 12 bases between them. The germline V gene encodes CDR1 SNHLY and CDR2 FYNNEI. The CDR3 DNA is TGTGCCAGCACGTGGCAGGGAACCTACGAGCAGTACTTC. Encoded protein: CASTWQGTYEQYF.

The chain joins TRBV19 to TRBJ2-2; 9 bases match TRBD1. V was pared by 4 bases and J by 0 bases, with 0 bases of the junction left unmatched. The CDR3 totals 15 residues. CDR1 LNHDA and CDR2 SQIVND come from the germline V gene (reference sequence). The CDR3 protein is CASSRQGANTGELFF. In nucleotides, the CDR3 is TGTGCCAGTAGTAGACAGGGGGCGAACACCGGGGAGCTGTTTTTT. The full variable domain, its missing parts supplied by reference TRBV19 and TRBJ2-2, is DGGITQSPKYLFRKEGQNVTLSCEQNLNHDAMYWYRQDPGQGLRLIYYSQIVNDFQKGDIAEGYSVSREKKESFPLTVTSAQKNPTAFYLCASSRQGANTGELFFGEGSRLTVL.

The CDR3 region has the DNA TGTGCCAGCAGCTTACTAGGGACAGGGTCCTCAGGGGAGCTGTTTTTT. Translated: CASSLLGTGSSGELFF. The V and J genes are TRBV7-8 and TRBJ2-2; 9 nucleotides align to TRBD1. CDR1 and CDR2 from the germline V gene are SGHVS and FQNEAQ. The CDR3 spans 16 residues. Trimming took 2 bases from V and 8 from J; bases not matched to a gene: 9. The whole variable domain, filled in from reference TRBV7-8 and TRBJ2-2, reads GAGVSQSPRYKVAKRGQDVALRCDPISGHVSLFWYQQALGQGPEFLTYFQNEAQLDKSGLPSDRFFAERPEGSVSTLKIQRTQQEDSAVYLCASSLLGTGSSGELFFGEGSRLTVL.

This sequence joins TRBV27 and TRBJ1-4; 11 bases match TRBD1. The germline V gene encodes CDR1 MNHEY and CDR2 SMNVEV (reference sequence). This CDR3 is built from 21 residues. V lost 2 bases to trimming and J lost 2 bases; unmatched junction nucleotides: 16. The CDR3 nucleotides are TGTGCCAGCAGTTTAGTCTGGCGAGGACAGGGGGCGAAAGGTACTAATGAAAAACTGTTTTTT. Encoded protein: CASSLVWRGQGAKGTNEKLFF.

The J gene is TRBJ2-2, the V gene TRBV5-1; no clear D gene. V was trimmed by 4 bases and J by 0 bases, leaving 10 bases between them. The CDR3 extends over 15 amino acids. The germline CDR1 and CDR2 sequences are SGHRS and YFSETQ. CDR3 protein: CASSPLRPNTGELFF. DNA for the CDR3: TGCGCCAGCAGCCCTCTCCGACCGAACACCGGGGAGCTGTTTTTT.

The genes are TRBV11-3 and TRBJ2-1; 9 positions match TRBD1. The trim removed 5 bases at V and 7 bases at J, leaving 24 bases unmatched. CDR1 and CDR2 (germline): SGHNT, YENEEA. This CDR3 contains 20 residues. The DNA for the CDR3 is TGTGCCAGCAGCCCCCACGCCACGGGACAGGGAACTGGTACGAGGAATGAGCAGTTCTTC. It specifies CASSPHATGQGTGTRNEQFF.

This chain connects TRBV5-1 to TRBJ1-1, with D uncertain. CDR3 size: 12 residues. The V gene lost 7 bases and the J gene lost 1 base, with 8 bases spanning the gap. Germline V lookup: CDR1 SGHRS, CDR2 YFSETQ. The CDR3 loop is CASSRGNTEAFF. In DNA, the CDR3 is TGCGCCAGCTCGAGAGGGAACACTGAAGCTTTCTTT.

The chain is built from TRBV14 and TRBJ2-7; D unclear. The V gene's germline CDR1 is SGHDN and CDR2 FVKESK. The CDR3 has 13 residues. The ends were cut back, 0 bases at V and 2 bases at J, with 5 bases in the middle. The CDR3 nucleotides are TGTGCCAGCAGCCAAGAGATTGCCTACGAGCAGTACTTC. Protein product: CASSQEIAYEQYF.

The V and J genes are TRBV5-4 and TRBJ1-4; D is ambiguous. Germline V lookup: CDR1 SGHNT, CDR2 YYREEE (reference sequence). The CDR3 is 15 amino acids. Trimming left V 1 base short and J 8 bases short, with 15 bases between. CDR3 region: CASSLSTMLGEKLFF. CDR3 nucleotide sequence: TGTGCCAGCAGCTTGAGTACTATGCTCGGGGAAAAACTGTTTTTT.

The CDR3 bases are TGTGCCAGCTCACCAGACAGTGCCTACGAGCAGTACTTC. Encoded protein: CASSPDSAYEQYF. The genes are TRBV18 and TRBJ2-7; the D gene is possibly TRBD1 (5 bases). The CDR3 has 13 amino acids. The germline V gene encodes CDR1 KGHSH and CDR2 LQKENI. Trimming removed 2 bases from V and 2 bases from J, with 7 bases in between. Variable domain in full (rest from reference TRBV18 and TRBJ2-7): NAGVMQNPRHLVRRRGQEARLRCSPMKGHSHVYWYRQLPEEGLKFMVYLQKENIIDESGMPKERFSAEFPKEGPSILRIQQVVRGDSAAYFCASSPDSAYEQYFGPGTRLTVT.

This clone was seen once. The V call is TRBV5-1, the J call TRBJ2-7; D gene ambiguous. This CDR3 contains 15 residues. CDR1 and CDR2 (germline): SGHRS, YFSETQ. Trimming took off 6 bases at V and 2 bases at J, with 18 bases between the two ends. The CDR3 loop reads CASTLYESTPYEQYF. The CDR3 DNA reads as TGCGCCAGCACCCTGTACGAATCTACCCCCTACGAGCAGTACTTC.

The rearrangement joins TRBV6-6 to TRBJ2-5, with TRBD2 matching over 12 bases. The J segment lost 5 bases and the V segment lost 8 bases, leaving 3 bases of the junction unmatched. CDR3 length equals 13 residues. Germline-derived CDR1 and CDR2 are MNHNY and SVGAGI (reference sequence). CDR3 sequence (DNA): TGTGCCAGCGCTAGCGGGGGGGAGGAGACCCAGTACTTC. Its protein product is CASASGGEETQYF.

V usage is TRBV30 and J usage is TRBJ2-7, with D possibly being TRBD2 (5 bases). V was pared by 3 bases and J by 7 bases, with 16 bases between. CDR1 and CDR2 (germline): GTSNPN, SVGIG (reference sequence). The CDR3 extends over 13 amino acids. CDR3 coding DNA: TGTGCCTGGAGGACTACACCTCTCCAAGAGCAGTACTTC. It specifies CAWRTTPLQEQYF.

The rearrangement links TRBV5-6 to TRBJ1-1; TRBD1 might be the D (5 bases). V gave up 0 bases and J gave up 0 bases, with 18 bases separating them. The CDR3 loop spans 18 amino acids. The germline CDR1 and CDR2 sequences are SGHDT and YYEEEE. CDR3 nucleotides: TGTGCCAGCAGCTTGGGGGGAGAATCCGGGACGTTGAACACTGAAGCTTTCTTT. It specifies CASSLGGESGTLNTEAFF.